The text below deals with one TCR beta chain. Its specificity is not known. These data originate in a study of PD-1 blockade in classical Hodgkin lymphoma. General study points: It was CD4+ TCR diversity, not CD8+, that rose significantly by C4D1.

Each patient experienced a relapse that followed autologous stem cell transplantation, and brentuximab vedotin exposure varied. The CDR3 has 15 amino acids. Per germline, CDR1 LGHNA and CDR2 YSLEER. Trimming removed 4 bases from V and 7 bases from J; junction bases left unmatched: 7. Assay used: immunoSEQ multiplex PCR; TCRdb lists only in-frame clones, some missing. The sample contains 6,800 or so clones, 76% of which appear only once. This clonotype was sampled from a human donor with classical Hodgkin lymphoma. The V and J genes are TRBV4-3 and TRBJ2-1, with 10 bases matching TRBD2. Sample: peripheral blood mononuclear cells (PBMCs), taken before the second cycle of nivolumab. The CDR3 is CASSLSGRAGNEQFF. In DNA form, the CDR3 reads TGCGCCAGCAGCCTCAGCGGGAGGGCCGGGAATGAGCAGTTCTTC.